The sequence of this T cell receptor (beta chain) was determined in a study of T cell responses to AZD1222 COVID-19 vaccine. General study results and limits: Just 6 or 7 AZD1222 recipients were seropositive at baseline. Across spike, vaccine-associated CD4 TCRs were found, dominant at 160-218 and 743-854. Reportedly, nearly half of unique spike TCRs recognized epitopes outside B.1.351/B.1.1.7 mutations. Clonal diversity may have been underestimated, and the donors were mostly white British, with more females than males.

This clone appeared a few times. Its antigen is not identified. The CDR3 loop spans 13 amino acids. Between the trimmed V and J ends, which lost 4 bases and 4 bases, there was a span of 10 bases. Germline V gene data show CDR1 as SGHDN and CDR2 as FVKESK. Method: immunoSEQ multiplex PCR; TCRdb's copy keeps in-frame clones and lacks some. This table holds fewer than 200,000 clones, over 80% found once. Sequences were derived from peripheral blood, sampled on day 0 of AZD1222 vaccination. The genes are TRBV14 and TRBJ2-5; D is tentatively TRBD1 or TRBD2 (5 bases each). The TCR sequence derives from an adult in good health. The CDR3 bases are TGTGCCAGCAGCCTCGGGACGGCAGAGACCCAGTACTTC. Translated: CASSLGTAETQYF.